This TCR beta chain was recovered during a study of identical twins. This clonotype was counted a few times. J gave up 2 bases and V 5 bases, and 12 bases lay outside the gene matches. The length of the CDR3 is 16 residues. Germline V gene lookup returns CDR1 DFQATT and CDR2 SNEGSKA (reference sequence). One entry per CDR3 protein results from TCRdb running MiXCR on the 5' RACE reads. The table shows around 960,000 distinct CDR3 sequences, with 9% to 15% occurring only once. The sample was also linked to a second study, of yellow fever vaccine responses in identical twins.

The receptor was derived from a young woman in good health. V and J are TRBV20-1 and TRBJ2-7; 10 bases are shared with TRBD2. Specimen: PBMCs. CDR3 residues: CSAHKAGGTPTYEQYF. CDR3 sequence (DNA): TGCAGTGCTCACAAAGCGGGAGGGACCCCCACCTACGAGCAGTACTTC.